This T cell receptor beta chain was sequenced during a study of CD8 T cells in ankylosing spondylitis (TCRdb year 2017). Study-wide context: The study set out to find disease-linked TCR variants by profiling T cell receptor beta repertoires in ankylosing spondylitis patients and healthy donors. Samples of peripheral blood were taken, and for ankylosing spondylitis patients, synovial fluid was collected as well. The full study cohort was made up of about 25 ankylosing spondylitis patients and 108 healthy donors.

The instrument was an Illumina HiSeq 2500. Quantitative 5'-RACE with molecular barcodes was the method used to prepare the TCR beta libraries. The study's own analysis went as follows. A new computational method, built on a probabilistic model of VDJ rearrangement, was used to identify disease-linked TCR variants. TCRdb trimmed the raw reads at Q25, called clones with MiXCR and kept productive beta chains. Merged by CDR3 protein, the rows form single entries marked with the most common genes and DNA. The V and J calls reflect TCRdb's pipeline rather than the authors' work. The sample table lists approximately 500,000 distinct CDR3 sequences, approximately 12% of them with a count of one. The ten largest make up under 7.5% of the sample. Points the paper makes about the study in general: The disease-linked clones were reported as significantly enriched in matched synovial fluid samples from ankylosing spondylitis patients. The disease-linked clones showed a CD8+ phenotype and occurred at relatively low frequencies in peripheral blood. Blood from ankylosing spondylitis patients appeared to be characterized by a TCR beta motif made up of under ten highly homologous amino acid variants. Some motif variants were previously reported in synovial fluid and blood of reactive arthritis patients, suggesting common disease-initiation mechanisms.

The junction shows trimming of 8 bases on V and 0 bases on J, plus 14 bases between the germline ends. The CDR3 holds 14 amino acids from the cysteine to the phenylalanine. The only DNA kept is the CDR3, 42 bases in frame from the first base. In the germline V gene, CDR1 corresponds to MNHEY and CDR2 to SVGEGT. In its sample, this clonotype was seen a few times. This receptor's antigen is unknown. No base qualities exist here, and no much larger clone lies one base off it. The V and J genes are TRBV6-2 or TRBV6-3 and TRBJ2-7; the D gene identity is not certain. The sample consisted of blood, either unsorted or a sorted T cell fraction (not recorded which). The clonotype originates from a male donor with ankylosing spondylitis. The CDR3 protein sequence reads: CASSPAGYSYEQYF. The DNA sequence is TGTGCCAGCTCCCCGGCAGGATACTCCTACGAGCAGTACTTC.